The text below deals with one T cell receptor (beta chain). What it recognizes is unknown. V was pared by 0 bases and J by 8 bases, with 1 base of the junction left unmatched. There are 14 residues in the CDR3. Germline V gene data show CDR1 as MNHEY and CDR2 as SVGAGI. This specimen comes from a study of OX40 agonist ivuxolimab in advanced cancers. Findings and limits, study-wide: Among the lowest peripheral clonal expansion occurred in 0.1-3.0 mg/kg partial responders. In a subset of nonresponders, normalized T-cell clonal expansion was also low.

Clones were read by immunoSEQ multiplex PCR, and TCRdb kept only the in-frame ones, dropping some. Of about 60,000 clones in the sample, around 90% are singletons; the top ten hold around 25%. This sequence was found in an adult with an advanced solid tumor such as melanoma, head and neck, liver or kidney cancer. The input for sequencing was CD4+ or CD8+ T cells sorted from blood, taken in a trial of the OX40 agonist ivuxolimab. This chain joins TRBV6-5 and TRBJ1-3; 10 bases match TRBD1. Here the CDR3 DNA reads TGTGCCAGCAGTTACTCGGACAGGGGGTACACCATATATTTT. Amino acid sequence: CASSYSDRGYTIYF.